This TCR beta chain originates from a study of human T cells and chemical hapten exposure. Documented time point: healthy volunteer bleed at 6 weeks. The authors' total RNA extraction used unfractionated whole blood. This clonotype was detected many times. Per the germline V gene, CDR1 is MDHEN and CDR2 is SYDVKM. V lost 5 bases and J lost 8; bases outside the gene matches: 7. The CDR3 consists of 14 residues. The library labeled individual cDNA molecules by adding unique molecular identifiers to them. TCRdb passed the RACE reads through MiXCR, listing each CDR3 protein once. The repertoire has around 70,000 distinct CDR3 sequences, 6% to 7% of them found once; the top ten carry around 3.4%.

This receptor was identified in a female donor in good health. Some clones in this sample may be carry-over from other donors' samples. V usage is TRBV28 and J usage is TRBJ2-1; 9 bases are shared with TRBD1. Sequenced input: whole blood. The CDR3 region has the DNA TGTGCCAGCAGTGAGCCGGGACAGGGACATGAGCAGTTCTTC. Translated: CASSEPGQGHEQFF.